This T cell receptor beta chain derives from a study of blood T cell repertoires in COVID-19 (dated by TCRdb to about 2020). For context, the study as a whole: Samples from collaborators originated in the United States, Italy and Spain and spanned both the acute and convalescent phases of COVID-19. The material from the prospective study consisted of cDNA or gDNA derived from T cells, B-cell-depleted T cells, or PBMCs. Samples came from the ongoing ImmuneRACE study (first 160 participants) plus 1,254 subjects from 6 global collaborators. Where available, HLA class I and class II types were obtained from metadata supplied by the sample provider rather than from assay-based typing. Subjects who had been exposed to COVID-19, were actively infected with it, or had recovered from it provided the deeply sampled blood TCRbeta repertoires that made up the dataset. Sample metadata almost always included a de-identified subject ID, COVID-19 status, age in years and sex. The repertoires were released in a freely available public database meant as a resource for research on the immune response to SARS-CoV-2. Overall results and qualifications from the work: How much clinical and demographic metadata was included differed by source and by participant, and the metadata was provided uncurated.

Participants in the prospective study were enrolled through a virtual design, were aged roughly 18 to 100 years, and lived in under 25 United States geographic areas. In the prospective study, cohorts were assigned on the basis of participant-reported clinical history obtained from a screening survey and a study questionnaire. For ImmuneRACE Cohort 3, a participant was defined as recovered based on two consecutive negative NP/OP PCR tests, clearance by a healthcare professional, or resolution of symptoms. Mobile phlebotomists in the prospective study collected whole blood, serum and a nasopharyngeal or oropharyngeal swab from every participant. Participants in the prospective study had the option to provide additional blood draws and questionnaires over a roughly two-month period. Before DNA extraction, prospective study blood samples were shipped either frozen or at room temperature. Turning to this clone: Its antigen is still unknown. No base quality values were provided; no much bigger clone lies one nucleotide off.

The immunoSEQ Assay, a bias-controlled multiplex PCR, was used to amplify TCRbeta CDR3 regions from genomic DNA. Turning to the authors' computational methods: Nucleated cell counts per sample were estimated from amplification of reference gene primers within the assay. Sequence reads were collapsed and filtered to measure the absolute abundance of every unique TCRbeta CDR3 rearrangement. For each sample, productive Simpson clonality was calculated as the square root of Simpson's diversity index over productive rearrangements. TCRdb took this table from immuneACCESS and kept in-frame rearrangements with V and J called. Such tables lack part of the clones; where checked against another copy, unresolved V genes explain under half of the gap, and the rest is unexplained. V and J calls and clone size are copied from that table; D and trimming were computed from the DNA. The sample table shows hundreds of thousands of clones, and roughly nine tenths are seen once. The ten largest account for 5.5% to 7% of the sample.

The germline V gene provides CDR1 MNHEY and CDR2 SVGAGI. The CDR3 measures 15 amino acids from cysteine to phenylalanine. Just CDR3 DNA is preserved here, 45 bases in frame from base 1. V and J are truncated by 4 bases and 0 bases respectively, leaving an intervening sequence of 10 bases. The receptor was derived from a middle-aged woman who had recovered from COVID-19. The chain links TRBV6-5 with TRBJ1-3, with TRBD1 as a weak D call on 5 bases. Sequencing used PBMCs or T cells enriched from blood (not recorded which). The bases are TGTGCCAGCAGTTTGGGACTGAACTCTGGAAACACCATATATTTT. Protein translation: CASSLGLNSGNTIYF.